This paragraph covers one T cell receptor beta chain sequence. Its antigen is not identified. Per germline, CDR1 SGHTA and CDR2 FQGNSA. This CDR3 contains 17 residues. V shed 2 bases, J shed 1 base, and the junction held 7 bases outside the gene matches. The repertoire was sequenced with immunoSEQ multiplex PCR; TCRdb's copy has only in-frame clones and lacks some. The sample has 25,000 to 35,000 clones, under 90% seen once. The data are from a study of vaccination effects on CD4 cells after COVID-19. Antigen-specific CD4+ T cell clonotypes were called by their expansion after viral peptide-pool culture in ViraFEST. Isolation of CD4+ T cells took place after about ten days of culture. Two-dose BNT162b2 or mRNA-1273 vaccination was given to participants. According to the study, vaccine recipients showed no prior SARS-CoV-2 infection and negative nucleocapsid antibodies. With approximately 9.6 ug/ml peptides and roughly 11 IU/ml IL-2, approximately 2.1 million PBMC per well were cultured.

The V call is TRBV7-2, the J call TRBJ2-4, with 8 bases fitting TRBD1. This clonotype was obtained from a human donor who received a COVID-19 vaccine. Some clones in this sample may be carry-over from other donors' samples. Here the sequenced sample was CD4+ T cells from PBMCs cultured with HCoV-NL63 spike peptides, taken after COVID-19 vaccination. The CDR3 loop reads CASSLQGAILAKNIQYF. DNA of the CDR3: TGTGCCAGCAGCTTACAGGGGGCAATTCTTGCCAAAAACATTCAGTACTTC.